The 11 T cell receptor beta chains below were found in one sample sequenced in a study of T cells in women clearing cervical HPV infection. Profiling relied on immunoSEQ multiplex PCR, and the TCRdb table lists in-frame clones only, not all of them. Seen in this sample are about 21,000 clones; the ten most common clones hold approximately 6%. The sequencing sample was made of blood buffy coat. The receptors shown here come from a woman aged 18-70 years with a cervical HPV16 infection that either progressed to CIN3+ or cleared (not recorded which).

Concerning this clone itself: The read stops 3 residues short of the end of the CDR3; the missing end is completed from the germline J gene. The gene calls are TRBV7-6 and TRBJ2-7; possible D gene TRBD2, 6 bases. CDR3 length equals 15 residues. Germline V gives CDR1 SGHVS, CDR2 FNYEAQ. V lost 1 base and J 0 bases, leaving 10 bases between the germline ends. The CDR3 bases that were read are TGTGCCAGCAGCTTAGGGGGGGTGTTCTCCTACGAG. Its protein is CASSLGGVFSYE. The complete CDR3 protein is CASSLGGVFSYEQYF.

Note on this clone: The read ends 3 residues before the CDR3 terminus; that terminus is restored from the germline J gene. The chain uses TRBV20-1 and TRBJ2-1, with TRBD2 matching over 10 bases. This CDR3 contains 15 residues. The V gene end was trimmed by 3 bases and the J gene end by 4 bases; junction bases not matched to a gene: 6. In germline, CDR1 is DFQATT, CDR2 SNEGSKA (reference sequence). The sequenced part of the CDR3 DNA is TGCAGTGCTAGCTTCACTAGCGGGGCTTACAATGAG. Amino acid sequence: CSASFTSGAYNE. The whole CDR3 sequence is CSASFTSGAYNEQFF.

On this clone: The read is 3 residues too short to cover the CDR3 end, so that end is filled in from the germline J gene. The chain employs TRBV20-1 and TRBJ2-3, with 11 positions matching TRBD2. The CDR3 has 16 residues. With V trimmed by 1 base and J by 4 bases, 7 bases remained unmatched. CDR1 is DFQATT and CDR2 is SNEGSKA in the germline V gene (reference sequence). The sequenced part of the CDR3 DNA is TGCAGTGCTAGAGTTATAGCGGGAGGGCCGGCAGATACG. Its protein product is CSARVIAGGPADT. In full, the CDR3 reads CSARVIAGGPADTQYF.

About this clone itself: The read gets to within 3 residues of the CDR3 end, and the germline J gene fills in the rest. The chain carries TRBV4-2 and TRBJ2-5, with 9 bases fitting TRBD2. CDR1 and CDR2 from the germline V gene are LGHNA and YNFKEQ. Germline trimming cut 4 bases from V and 4 bases from J; bases unmatched to any gene: 16. The CDR3 runs 18 residues. The CDR3 loop is CASSPLVSGGPVGETQYF. The sequenced CDR3 bases are TGTGCCAGCAGCCCTCTGGTTAGCGGGGGTCCAGTGGGAGAGACC.

Of note for this clone: With the read ending 3 residues before the CDR3 end, the germline J gene is used to fill in that end. The rearrangement uses TRBV9 and TRBJ2-1; D is undetermined. The CDR3 has 15 residues. Germline-derived CDR1 and CDR2 are SGDLS and YYNGEE. V was trimmed by 0 bases and J by 4 bases, leaving 11 bases between them. The CDR3 here is CASSVDAAAYNEQFF. The DNA read from the CDR3 is TGTGCCAGCAGCGTAGATGCCGCGGCGTACAATGAG.

With regard to this clone: The read gets to within 3 residues of the CDR3 end, and the germline J gene fills in the rest. The chain combines TRBV5-8 with TRBJ2-1, with 7 bases aligning to TRBD1. V shed 0 bases, J shed 4 bases, and the junction held 4 bases outside the gene matches. Germline CDR1 is SGHTS and CDR2 is YDEGEE. The CDR3 covers 15 residues. Partial CDR3 DNA: TGTGCCAGCAGCTTGGGGGACAGTTTTTACAATGAG. This sequence encodes CASSLGDSFYNE. The entire CDR3 protein is CASSLGDSFYNEQFF.

Regarding this clone: The read ends 3 residues shy of where the CDR3 ends; the end is completed using the germline J gene. This rearrangement joins TRBV9 to TRBJ2-2, with 8 bases matching TRBD2. This CDR3 is built from 15 residues. Germline V gene lookup returns CDR1 SGDLS and CDR2 YYNGEE. V dropped 2 bases and J dropped 4; count of bases not matched to a gene: 4. The sequenced part of the CDR3 DNA is TGTGCCAGCAGCGTCAGTAGCGGGGTCACCGGGGAG. It encodes CASSVSSGVTGE. The full CDR3 is CASSVSSGVTGELFF.

As regards this clone: The read ends 3 residues before the CDR3 terminus; that terminus is restored from the germline J gene. The chain uses TRBV5-1 and TRBJ2-7; D gene ambiguous. CDR3 length equals 13 residues. The V gene lost 1 base and the J gene lost 2 bases, with 7 bases spanning the gap. Germline CDR1 SGHRS, CDR2 YFSETQ. This CDR3 is CASSLRVAYEQYF. The part of the CDR3 DNA that was read is TGCGCCAGCAGCTTGCGGGTAGCCTACGAG.

With respect to this clone: The read falls 3 residues short of the CDR3 end, and the missing part is taken from the germline J gene. The chain has TRBV28 and TRBJ2-5, with 8 bases matching TRBD2. The CDR3 loop spans 13 amino acids. V was pared by 10 bases and J by 1 base, with 5 bases of the junction left unmatched. Germline CDR1 and CDR2: MDHEN and SYDVKM. This CDR3 is CATQLAVQETQYF. The part of the CDR3 DNA that was read is TGTGCCACCCAACTAGCGGTCCAAGAGACC. The variable domain in full, completed from reference TRBV28 and TRBJ2-5, reads DVKVTQSSRYLVKRTGEKVFLECVQDMDHENMFWYRQDPGLGLRLIYFSYDVKMKEKGDIPEGYSVSREKKERFSLILESASTNQTSMYLCATQLAVQETQYFGPGTRLLVL.

For this clone: The read comes to an end 3 residues before the CDR3 does, leaving the germline J gene to fill in the end. Other nucleotide sequences from this sample produce the same CDR3. The rearrangement joins TRBV2 to TRBJ2-2; possibly TRBD2 for D (6 bases). Germline CDR1 SNHLY, CDR2 FYNNEI. The CDR3 has 15 amino acids. Trimming cost V 8 bases and J 1 base, with 14 bases left between them. CDR3 DNA (partial): TGTGCCAGCCGACGGGACTCGAGGAACACCGGGGAG. Amino acids: CASRRDSRNTGE. The entire CDR3 protein reads CASRRDSRNTGELFF.

With respect to this clone: The read falls 3 residues short of the CDR3 end, and the missing part is taken from the germline J gene. The chain links TRBV5-1 to TRBJ2-7; no definite D call. Germline V lookup: CDR1 SGHRS, CDR2 YFSETQ. The CDR3 covers 12 residues. With 0 bases removed from V and 5 bases from J, the gap between germline ends came to 6 bases. The part of the CDR3 DNA that was read is TGCGCCAGCAGCTTGGATCTTAACGAG. Translating it yields CASSLDLNE. The entire CDR3 reads CASSLDLNEQYF.